The 27 T cell receptor beta chains below come from one sample, sequenced in a study of shared clonotypes between healthy human individuals. TCRdb's copy holds only in-frame clones and misses some; the assay was immunoSEQ multiplex PCR. The sample has some 2,100,000 clones, around 95% seen once; the top ten hold approximately 0.13%. Specimen: naive CD4+ T cells sorted from blood. The subset here: CD45RA+ positively selected. These receptors were obtained from a man between 18 and 35 years old in good health.

The rearrangement uses TRBV7-3 and TRBJ2-6; D gene unclear. V was shortened by 5 bases and J by 2 bases, with 4 bases between the two germline ends. Germline loops: CDR1 SGHTA, CDR2 FQGTGA. This CDR3 is 13 amino acids long. CDR3 sequence (DNA): TGTGCCAGCAGCGGGGCTGGGGCCAACGTCCTGACTTTC. Translation: CASSGAGANVLTF.

The V and J genes are TRBV11-3 and TRBJ2-3, with TRBD1 identical over 10 bases. The CDR3 is 16 amino acids. Losses at the gene ends were 5 bases for V and 2 bases for J; bases not matched to a gene: 7. The germline CDR1 and CDR2 sequences are SGHNT and YENEEA. The CDR3 nucleotides read TGTGCCAGCAGCGCCGGGACAGGGGAGAACACAGATACGCAGTATTTT. It encodes CASSAGTGENTDTQYF.

Notes on this clone: This CDR3 is also generated by other DNA sequences in the sample. This chain joins TRBV19 and TRBJ2-5, with D perhaps matching TRBD1 (6 bases). The germline V and J ends were trimmed by 3 bases and 3 bases, with 11 bases remaining between them. The CDR3 length is 14 residues. Germline loops: CDR1 LNHDA, CDR2 SQIVND (reference sequence). CDR3 residues: CASSIQGGKETQYF. CDR3 nucleotide sequence: TGTGCCAGTAGTATTCAAGGGGGAAAAGAGACCCAGTACTTC.

In this sample, this clone turned up once. The chain uses TRBV5-6 and TRBJ1-5, with D maybe TRBD1 (5 bases). This CDR3 spans 16 amino acids. From germline, CDR1 is SGHDT and CDR2 YYEEEE. V lost 5 bases and J 9 bases, leaving 24 bases between the germline ends. The CDR3 sequence is CASRNIPGPRVGPQHF. The CDR3 coding sequence is TGTGCCAGCAGAAATATACCGGGACCGAGGGTCGGGCCCCAGCATTTT.

The rearrangement links TRBV9 to TRBJ1-2; D may be TRBD1 (6 bases). Trimming removed 4 bases at V and 2 bases at J, with 15 bases between. Germline assignment: CDR1 SGDLS and CDR2 YYNGEE. This CDR3 is built from 15 residues. The CDR3 bases are TGTGCCAGCAGCCAGGGGCTTGTTAAGAACTATGGCTACACCTTC. It encodes CASSQGLVKNYGYTF.

This rearrangement joins TRBV14 to TRBJ2-3; 9 bases agree with TRBD2. The CDR3 has 16 amino acids. From germline, CDR1 is SGHDN and CDR2 FVKESK. V dropped 5 bases and J dropped 3; count of bases not matched to a gene: 9. The CDR3 is CASSSVGSGRTDTQYF. The CDR3 nucleotides read TGTGCCAGCAGCTCCGTCGGTAGCGGGAGAACAGATACGCAGTATTTT.

V and J are TRBV28 and TRBJ2-1; D gene unclear. CDR1 MDHEN and CDR2 SYDVKM come from the germline V gene. This CDR3 has 14 residues. V lost 5 bases to trimming and J lost 0 bases, with 8 bases between them. In nucleotides, the CDR3 is TGTGCCAGCAGTCAATCTAGCTCCTACAATGAGCAGTTCTTC. Translation gives CASSQSSSYNEQFF. Full variable domain (remainder filled in from reference TRBV28 and TRBJ2-1): DVKVTQSSRYLVKRTGEKVFLECVQDMDHENMFWYRQDPGLGLRLIYFSYDVKMKEKGDIPEGYSVSREKKERFSLILESASTNQTSMYLCASSQSSSYNEQFFGPGTRLTVL.

The chain couples TRBV27 to TRBJ2-3; the D call may be TRBD1 or TRBD2 (6 bases each). V lost 6 bases and J lost 0, with 10 bases in between. The germline gives CDR1 MNHEY, CDR2 SMNVEV (reference sequence). The CDR3 contains 14 residues. The CDR3 nucleotides are TGTGCCAGCAGAAGGGGGACTAGCACAGATACGCAGTATTTT. Its translation: CASRRGTSTDTQYF.

The chain is built from TRBV30 and TRBJ1-2, with 7 bases identical to TRBD1. This CDR3 spans 13 amino acids. Germline trimming cut 6 bases from V and 0 bases from J; bases unmatched to any gene: 4. Germline loops: CDR1 GTSNPN, CDR2 SVGIG (reference sequence). In nucleotides, the CDR3 is TGTGCCTGCAGACAGGGCTCTAACTATGGCTACACCTTC. It codes for CACRQGSNYGYTF.

Details on this clone: Other nucleotide sequences from this sample produce the same CDR3. This sequence joins TRBV18 and TRBJ2-7, with TRBD2 matching 8 bases. Unmatched junction bases numbered 4, after V lost 2 bases and J lost 7 bases. The CDR3 runs to 13 residues. Germline CDR1 and CDR2: KGHSH and LQKENI. The DNA for the CDR3 is TGTGCCAGCTCACCAGGGCTAGCGGGTGAGCAGTACTTC. Translated, it gives CASSPGLAGEQYF.

The V gene is TRBV5-4, the J gene TRBJ2-5; 7 positions match TRBD1. This CDR3 comprises 16 residues. CDR1 and CDR2 from the germline V gene are SGHNT and YYREEE (reference sequence). Germline trimming cut 4 bases from V and 3 bases from J; bases unmatched to any gene: 12. CDR3 coding DNA: TGTGCCAGCAGCCGGCAAAGATCAGGGGGAAAAGAGACCCAGTACTTC. It encodes CASSRQRSGGKETQYF.

Of note for this clone: The same CDR3 can be traced to other DNA sequences in this sample. CDR3 bases: TGTGCCAGCAGCCCGGACAGGTTATCCTACGAGCAGTACTTC. Amino acids: CASSPDRLSYEQYF. V usage is TRBV7-9 and J usage is TRBJ2-7, with TRBD1 identical over 7 bases. V lost 5 bases to trimming and J lost 1 base; unmatched junction nucleotides: 5. CDR1 is SEHNR, CDR2 FQNEAQ, per germline (reference sequence). This CDR3 contains 14 residues.

The chain joins TRBV20-1 to TRBJ1-1; no firm D call. Deletions cut 3 bases from V and 8 bases from J, with 10 bases between. Per germline, CDR1 DFQATT and CDR2 SNEGSKA (reference sequence). The CDR3 runs to 11 residues. CDR3 region: CSARWREEAFF. Written as DNA, the CDR3 is TGCAGTGCTAGGTGGAGAGAGGAAGCTTTCTTT.

This chain uses TRBV2 with TRBJ2-7; D not certain. V was pared by 8 bases and J by 4 bases, with 12 bases between. The CDR3 extends over 12 amino acids. The germline gives CDR1 SNHLY, CDR2 FYNNEI. CDR3 in DNA: TGTGCCAGCTCCCGAGAGAGATACGAGCAGTACTTC. This gives the protein CASSRERYEQYF.

As for this clone: The sample carries other DNA sequences with the same CDR3. V and J are TRBV2 and TRBJ1-1; 8 bases line up with TRBD1. The CDR3 has 13 residues. Trimming took 5 bases from V and 3 from J; bases not matched to a gene: 2. CDR1 is SNHLY, CDR2 FYNNEI, per germline. In DNA, the CDR3 is TGTGCCAGCAGTCTACAGGGGGACACTGAAGCTTTCTTT. Encoded protein: CASSLQGDTEAFF. The variable domain in full, completed from reference TRBV2 and TRBJ1-1, reads EPEVTQTPSHQVTQMGQEVILRCVPISNHLYFYWYRQILGQKVEFLVSFYNNEISEKSEIFDDQFSVERPDGSNFTLKIRSTKLEDSAMYFCASSLQGDTEAFFGQGTRLTVV.

This chain joins TRBV5-1 and TRBJ2-3; D may be TRBD1 (5 bases). Looked up from germline, CDR1 is SGHRS and CDR2 is YFSETQ. CDR3 length: 16 amino acids. V lost 4 bases and J lost 0, with 15 bases in between. The CDR3 DNA reads TGCGCCAGCAGCACCGGACATACTACTAGCACAGATACGCAGTATTTT. It is translated as CASSTGHTTSTDTQYF.

This clone was detected only once. This chain joins TRBV25-1 and TRBJ2-7, with a tentative D call TRBD1 (6 bases). CDR3 length: 15 amino acids. Germline V CDR1 and CDR2: MGHDK, SYGVNS. The V gene lost 2 bases and the J gene lost 2 bases, with 13 bases spanning the gap. The CDR3 DNA sequence: TGTGCCAGCAGTGAAACGGACAGTATCCCCTACGAGCAGTACTTC. Translating it yields CASSETDSIPYEQYF.

This clone has more than one count but fewer than ten. The chain couples TRBV29-1 to TRBJ1-1, with a possible D match to TRBD1 (6 bases). V was clipped by 6 bases and J by 4 bases, with 18 bases between them. Looked up from germline, CDR1 is SQVTM and CDR2 is ANQGSEA. The CDR3 is made up of 14 amino acids. The CDR3 nucleotides read TGCAGCGTAGCTCAGGGGTCGATTGGCACTGAAGCTTTCTTT. It yields the protein CSVAQGSIGTEAFF.

The chain uses TRBV27 and TRBJ2-7; either TRBD1 or TRBD2 may fit D (5 bases each). The CDR3 is made up of 15 amino acids. Germline assignment: CDR1 MNHEY and CDR2 SMNVEV (reference sequence). V was shortened by 6 bases and J by 0 bases, with 15 bases between the two germline ends. The CDR3 protein is CASRPPGLISYEQYF. DNA of the CDR3: TGTGCCAGCAGACCCCCGGGGCTCATCTCCTACGAGCAGTACTTC.

This chain uses TRBV5-6 with TRBJ2-2; the match to TRBD1 covers 9 bases. V shed 2 bases and J 4 bases; nucleotides not matched to a gene: 3. The CDR3 spans 15 residues. CDR1 is SGHDT and CDR2 is YYEEEE in the germline V gene. DNA of the CDR3: TGTGCCAGCAGCTTTGGGGACAGGGCCACCGGGGAGCTGTTTTTT. Protein sequence: CASSFGDRATGELFF.

The chain links TRBV18 to TRBJ2-4; TRBD1 aligns across 7 bases. The CDR3 has 16 amino acids. Germline CDR1 reads KGHSH; CDR2 reads LQKENI. Germline trimming cut 3 bases from V and 1 base from J; bases unmatched to any gene: 6. The CDR3 loop is CASSPSRDSAKNIQYF. CDR3 nucleotides: TGTGCCAGCTCACCTTCCAGGGACAGTGCCAAAAACATTCAGTACTTC.

The rearrangement links TRBV6-1 to TRBJ2-7; 7 nucleotides match TRBD1. Trimming at V came to 0 bases and at J to 2 bases, leaving 1 base not matched to a gene. Germline CDR1 is MNHNS and CDR2 is SASEGT. The CDR3 contains 14 residues. CDR3 sequence reads: CASSEAQGAYEQYF. The CDR3 DNA is TGTGCCAGCAGTGAAGCCCAGGGGGCCTACGAGCAGTACTTC.

The chain employs TRBV6-5 and TRBJ1-1; no clear D. V lost 6 bases and J 4 bases, leaving 12 bases between the germline ends. Germline assignment: CDR1 MNHEY and CDR2 SVGAGI. The CDR3 runs to 13 residues. CDR3 coding DNA: TGTGCCAGCAGATTCAGAGGAGTCACTGAAGCTTTCTTT. As protein: CASRFRGVTEAFF.

This chain connects TRBV9 to TRBJ1-2; D is undetermined. The germline CDR1 and CDR2 sequences are SGDLS and YYNGEE. Trimming cost V 3 bases and J 1 base, with 16 bases left between them. This CDR3 has 16 residues. CDR3 nucleotides: TGTGCCAGCAGCGAGGCAGGCCCCGGGGATAACTATGGCTACACCTTC. Amino acids: CASSEAGPGDNYGYTF.

The chain recombines TRBV29-1 with TRBJ2-5, with 7 bases identical to TRBD2. The V segment lost 5 bases and the J segment 2 bases; nucleotides outside the gene matches: 17. The V gene's germline CDR1 is SQVTM and CDR2 ANQGSEA. The CDR3 runs to 17 residues. CDR3: CSVTIPGLTKHQETQYF. In nucleotides, the CDR3 is TGCAGCGTTACCATCCCGGGACTAACCAAACATCAAGAGACCCAGTACTTC.

The chain joins TRBV6-5 to TRBJ2-2; the D call may be TRBD1 or TRBD2 (5 bases each). V was clipped by 11 bases and J by 1 base, with 14 bases between them. The CDR3 runs 14 residues. The V gene's germline CDR1 is MNHEY and CDR2 SVGAGI. CDR3 residues: CAGGVGGNTGELFF. The CDR3 region has the DNA TGTGCCGGGGGAGTGGGCGGGAACACCGGGGAGCTGTTTTTT.

This chain uses TRBV5-8 with TRBJ1-1; 7 positions agree with TRBD1. CDR1 and CDR2 (germline): SGHTS, YDEGEE. The CDR3 loop spans 15 amino acids. J lost 8 bases, V lost 0 bases, and 10 bases had no gene match. The chain's CDR3 is CASSLADRTVREAFF. The CDR3 DNA follows: TGTGCCAGCAGCTTGGCGGACAGGACGGTCCGAGAAGCTTTCTTT.